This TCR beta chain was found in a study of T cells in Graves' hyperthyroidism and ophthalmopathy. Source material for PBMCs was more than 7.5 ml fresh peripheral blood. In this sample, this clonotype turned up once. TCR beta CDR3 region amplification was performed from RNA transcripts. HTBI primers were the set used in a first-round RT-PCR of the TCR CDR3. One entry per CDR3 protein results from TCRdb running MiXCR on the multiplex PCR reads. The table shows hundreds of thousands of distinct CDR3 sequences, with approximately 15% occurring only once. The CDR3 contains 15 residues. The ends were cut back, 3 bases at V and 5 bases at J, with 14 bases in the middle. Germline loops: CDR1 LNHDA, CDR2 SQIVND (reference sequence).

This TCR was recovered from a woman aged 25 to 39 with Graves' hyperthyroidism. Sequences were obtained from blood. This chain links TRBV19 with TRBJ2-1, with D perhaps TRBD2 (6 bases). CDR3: CASSIGEVAHNEQFF. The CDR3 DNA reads TGTGCCAGTAGTATCGGGGAGGTGGCACACAATGAGCAGTTCTTC.